The 12 T cell receptor beta chains below were found in one sample sequenced in a study of blood T cells in healthy people across ages. Primers used in a second PCR of about 7 to 12 cycles were a sample-barcoded 5' primer and a J-beta primer mix. TCRdb independently ran MiXCR on the 5' RACE reads; one entry per CDR3 protein. The profile shows approximately 940,000 distinct CDR3 sequences, 48% of them singletons. Input material: blood. These receptors were obtained from a man between 25 and 39 years old in good health.

This clonotype was seen a single time. The chain has TRBV12-3 or TRBV12-4 and TRBJ2-2; D might be TRBD1 (5 bases). CDR3 length: 12 residues. V lost 10 bases, J lost 5 bases, and 11 bases lay in between. The CDR3 spells CANLRETGELFF. The CDR3 DNA reads TGTGCCAACCTCAGGGAAACCGGGGAGCTGTTTTTT.

J is TRBJ2-5 and V is TRBV6-6; possible D gene TRBD1, 5 bases. This CDR3 contains 14 residues. CDR1 and CDR2 (germline): MNHNY, SVGAGI (reference sequence). V lost 2 bases and J 5 bases, leaving 12 bases between the germline ends. The CDR3 DNA follows: TGTGCCAGCAGTTACGGATCAGGGATGGAGACCCAGTACTTC. Protein product: CASSYGSGMETQYF.

The sample holds a few counts of this clonotype. The rearrangement joins TRBV6-5 to TRBJ1-1, with D unclear. This CDR3 is built from 16 residues. Trimming left V 0 bases short and J 5 bases short, with 16 bases between. CDR1 is MNHEY, CDR2 SVGAGI, per germline. The CDR3 sequence: CASSYSWRAAKTEAFF. CDR3 in DNA: TGTGCCAGCAGTTACTCCTGGAGAGCCGCCAAGACTGAAGCTTTCTTT.

This clonotype was seen a few times. This chain links TRBV6-2 or TRBV6-3 with TRBJ2-5, with 15 bases matching TRBD2. This CDR3 is 17 amino acids long. With V trimmed by 3 bases and J by 3 bases, 5 bases remained unmatched. The germline V gene has CDR1 MNHEY and CDR2 SVGEGT. CDR3 sequence (DNA): TGTGCCAGCAGTTATCTTCGGACTAGCGGGGGGGAAGAGACCCAGTACTTC. Encoded protein: CASSYLRTSGGEETQYF.

The chain uses TRBV2 and TRBJ1-6, with D perhaps matching TRBD1 (6 bases). The ends were cut back, 8 bases at V and 6 bases at J, with 11 bases in the middle. The CDR3 consists of 13 residues. The germline CDR1 and CDR2 sequences are SNHLY and FYNNEI. The DNA for the CDR3 is TGTGCCAGCTGGACAGCTACTAATTCACCCCTCCACTTT. This translates into CASWTATNSPLHF.

This clonotype was seen more than once but under ten times. The CDR3 DNA follows: TGTGCCAGCAGTTTAGCGCGCCGGGAAAATTCACCCCTCCACTTT. Amino acids: CASSLARRENSPLHF. The V call is TRBV12-3 or TRBV12-4, the J call TRBJ1-6; D gene uncertain. CDR3 length equals 15 residues. The germline V and J ends were trimmed by 0 bases and 7 bases, with 10 bases remaining between them.

V usage is TRBV6-5 and J usage is TRBJ2-1; no clear D. The CDR3 is 16 residues long. Germline loops: CDR1 MNHEY, CDR2 SVGAGI. Trimming cost V 6 bases and J 5 bases, with 20 bases left between them. CDR3 amino acids: CASRPLTGGEHNEQFF. CDR3 nucleotides: TGTGCCAGCAGGCCCCTTACGGGCGGCGAACACAATGAGCAGTTCTTC.

CDR3 loop: CASSQDYKGPQETQYF. The CDR3 nucleotides read TGCGCCAGCAGCCAAGATTATAAAGGCCCACAAGAGACCCAGTACTTC. The genes are TRBV4-3 and TRBJ2-5; D gene unclear. CDR1 and CDR2 from the germline V gene are LGHNA and YSLEER. This CDR3 has 16 amino acids. Trimming removed 0 bases from V and 2 bases from J, with 13 bases in between.

This clonotype was observed a handful of times. The chain carries TRBV6-1 and TRBJ2-1, with 10 bases lining up with TRBD2. CDR3 size: 14 residues. Germline CDR1 and CDR2: MNHNS and SASEGT. With V trimmed by 4 bases and J by 6 bases, 3 bases remained unmatched. CDR3 nucleotides: TGTGCCAGCAGTGCTAGCGGGGGCGGCAATGAGCAGTTCTTC. Encoded protein: CASSASGGGNEQFF.

V gene TRBV4-3 combines with J gene TRBJ1-4, with D perhaps TRBD1 (5 bases). Germline V CDR1 and CDR2: LGHNA, YSLEER. V lost 3 bases and J lost 6, with 14 bases in between. The CDR3 has 15 amino acids. Here the CDR3 DNA reads TGCGCCAGCAGCCAGGACTTCCAAGGGGATGAAAAACTGTTTTTT. This gives the protein CASSQDFQGDEKLFF.

The chain has TRBV5-6 and TRBJ1-2; 10 bases match TRBD1. Germline V gene sequence: CDR1 SGHDT, CDR2 YYEEEE. There are 13 residues in the CDR3. With V trimmed by 3 bases and J by 6 bases, 2 bases remained unmatched. The CDR3 region has the DNA TGTGCCAGCAGCTGGGACAGGGGCGATGGCTACACCTTC. Encoded protein: CASSWDRGDGYTF.

The rearrangement uses TRBV25-1 and TRBJ2-1, with D possibly TRBD1 on 6 matching bases. There are 15 residues in the CDR3. CDR1 and CDR2 from the germline V gene are MGHDK and SYGVNS. Trimming stripped 6 bases from V and 0 bases from J, with 12 bases between. The CDR3 reads CASSAGVSSYNEQFF. The CDR3 DNA reads TGTGCCAGCAGCGCAGGGGTGAGCTCCTACAATGAGCAGTTCTTC.